This TCR beta chain was obtained from a study of T cell responses to AZD1222 COVID-19 vaccine. Overall study context: Pooling was applied to second doses at about 4 or about 12 weeks.

Study-wide findings and caveats: With dominance at 160-218 and 743-854, vaccine-associated CD4 TCRs spanned spike. AZD1222 recipients seropositive at baseline numbered only 6 or 7. The donor cohort was predominantly white British with a female majority, and clonal diversity may have been underestimated.

The protocol was immunoSEQ multiplex PCR, while the TCRdb copy is restricted to in-frame clones and leaves out a portion. This table has approximately 89,000 clones, 70% to 90% appearing once. This clone is a singleton in its sample. Its antigen is still unknown. This CDR3 comprises 14 residues. Per germline, CDR1 MNHEY and CDR2 SVGAGI. Trimming shortened V by 0 bases and J by 3 bases, and 6 bases separated the two germline ends. This sequence joins TRBV6-5 and TRBJ2-1; D not certain. The starting material was peripheral blood, obtained on day 0 of AZD1222 vaccination. The source of this sequence is an adult in good health. The CDR3 is CASSYSAGYNEQFF. DNA for the CDR3: TGTGCCAGCAGTTACTCGGCCGGCTACAATGAGCAGTTCTTC.